Listed below are T cell receptor beta chains from one sample, sequenced in a study of T-cell reconstitution after alpha-beta-depleted transplantation in children. TCRdb reprocessed the PCR reads via MiXCR and lists one record per CDR3 protein. The top ten hold around 2% of the sample, which has hundreds of thousands of distinct CDR3 sequences, approximately 10% seen once. Sequenced here: PBMCs, sampled before TCRalphabeta/CD19-depleted stem cell transplant. Receptors originate from a child aged 2-15 years with inherited bone marrow failure, due to receive a stem cell transplant. Each CDR3 is given with its conserved first and last residue. A D gene is named only where the DNA matches it firmly. The size entry is marked missing in some rows and otherwise reads once, few, many or a size class.

cdr3_length	d_call	clone_size	v_call	j_call	cdr3_nt	cdr3_aa
14	-	few	TRBV20-1	TRBJ2-7	TGCAGTGCTAAACCAGTGAAGCTCGGGGACGAGCAGTACTTC	CSAKPVKLGDEQYF
15	-	many	TRBV2	TRBJ2-1	TGTGCCAGCAGGGCGGCTCAAAGCTCCTACAATGAGCAGTTCTTC	CASRAAQSSYNEQFF
14	TRBD2	-	TRBV6-2/TRBV6-3	TRBJ2-7	TGTGCCAGCAGTTACGGGACTAGATTCAACGAGCAGTACTTC	CASSYGTRFNEQYF
15	TRBD2	-	TRBV5-1	TRBJ2-5	TGCGCCAGCAGCTTGCAAGCGGGAGGGCCGGAGACCCAGTACTTC	CASSLQAGGPETQYF
16	-	many	TRBV28	TRBJ1-2	TGTGCCAGCAGTTTCCGTGACAGATCAGGCTCCTATGGCTACACCTTC	CASSFRDRSGSYGYTF
15	-	many	TRBV19	TRBJ1-5	TGTGCCAGTAGTATAGGGGGCAGGTCGCGTAGTCCCCAGCATTTT	CASSIGGRSRSPQHF
14	-	many	TRBV7-9	TRBJ1-1	TGTGCCAGCAGCTTCCCGGGACAGAACACTGAAGCTTTCTTT	CASSFPGQNTEAFF
12	-	many	TRBV9	TRBJ1-1	TGTGCCAGCGGATCACCGAACACTGAAGCTTTCTTT	CASGSPNTEAFF
14	TRBD1	many	TRBV7-9	TRBJ2-1	TGTGCCAGCACCCCCTGGGACAGCTCAGATGAGCAGTTCTTC	CASTPWDSSDEQFF
13	TRBD1	few	TRBV28	TRBJ1-2	TGTGCCAGCAGGCCCGGGACAGGGTTCGGCTACACCTTC	CASRPGTGFGYTF
13	TRBD1	many	TRBV19	TRBJ2-1	TGTGCCAGTACCGGACAGGGGCCTAATGAGCAGTTCTTC	CASTGQGPNEQFF
13	-	many	TRBV28	TRBJ1-2	TGTGCCAGCAGTTTCCCTCCAGATGTGGGCTACACCTTC	CASSFPPDVGYTF
16	TRBD1	many	TRBV7-9	TRBJ2-5	TGTGCCAGCAGCTCCCCGGACAGGGGTGTTGAAGAGACCCAGTACTTC	CASSSPDRGVEETQYF
15	-	many	TRBV29-1	TRBJ2-2	TGCAGCGTTCGCCTGGGTAGCTCGGGGACCGGGGAGCTGTTTTTT	CSVRLGSSGTGELFF
14	TRBD2	once	TRBV4-2	TRBJ2-7	TGTGCCATCAGCCGCGGGACTAGCGGCAACGAGCAGTACTTC	CAISRGTSGNEQYF
12	-	-	TRBV30	TRBJ2-7	TGTGCCTGGTCCTTTACGCCTTACGAGCAGTACTTC	CAWSFTPYEQYF
11	-	many	TRBV3-1	TRBJ2-7	TGTGCCAGCAGCATACGCGACGAGCAGTACTTC	CASSIRDEQYF
21	TRBD2	many	TRBV6-5	TRBJ2-2	TGTGCCAGCAGGGGCTGGTCGGAAGAGGAGACTAGCGGGAGCGAAGCCGGGGAGCTGTTTTTT	CASRGWSEEETSGSEAGELFF
12	-	many	TRBV10-3	TRBJ2-7	TGTGCCATCAGTGACGGGAGAGGCGAGCAGTACTTC	CAISDGRGEQYF
15	TRBD1	few	TRBV4-3	TRBJ1-1	TGCGCCAGCAGCCAAGATAAGGCAGGGGGCGGTGAAGCTTTCTTT	CASSQDKAGGGEAFF
14	-	many	TRBV10-3	TRBJ2-2	TGTGCCATCAAAGACTCTACTCCCACCGGGGAGCTGTTTTTT	CAIKDSTPTGELFF
13	-	many	TRBV7-9	TRBJ1-2	TGTGCCAGCAGCCCTATTGCCGGGTATGGCTACACCTTC	CASSPIAGYGYTF
13	-	-	TRBV5-6	TRBJ2-4	TGTGCCAGCAGCTGGGGCGGGTTAAACATTCAGTACTTC	CASSWGGLNIQYF
13	-	-	TRBV7-2	TRBJ2-1	TGTGCCAGCAGCGCGGACTATGAATGGGAGCAGTTCTTC	CASSADYEWEQFF
16	TRBD2	few	TRBV29-1	TRBJ2-1	TGCAGCGTTGATTTGGGGCGGGAGGGTTTCTACAATGAGCAGTTCTTC	CSVDLGREGFYNEQFF
14	-	many	TRBV7-9	TRBJ2-3	TGTGCCAGCAGCTCAGACGACAGCACAGATACGCAGTATTTT	CASSSDDSTDTQYF
15	-	-	TRBV10-2	TRBJ2-2	TGCGCCAGCCGGGGACCTACAGCGAACACCGGGGAGCTGTTTTTT	CASRGPTANTGELFF
17	TRBD2	few	TRBV11-2	TRBJ2-1	TGTGCCAGCAGCTTATATTCCCGGACTAGCGGGTTGAATGAGCAGTTCTTC	CASSLYSRTSGLNEQFF
14	-	-	TRBV21-1	TRBJ1-1	TGTGCCAGCACCCCCCCCCGGAGGTTGGCTGAAGCTTTCTTT	CASTPPRRLAEAFF
16	-	many	TRBV28	TRBJ2-7	TGTGCCAGCAGTTCCCTCCGGGACACTCCGGGGTACGAGCAGTACTTC	CASSSLRDTPGYEQYF
15	TRBD2	many	TRBV7-6	TRBJ2-7	TGTGCCAGCAGCTTAGCGGGACTAGCGGGAGCCGAGCAGTACTTC	CASSLAGLAGAEQYF
16	TRBD1	many	TRBV10-3	TRBJ2-7	TGTGCCATCAGTGAGTTATCACCGGGACAGGGGTACGAGCAGTACTTC	CAISELSPGQGYEQYF
13	TRBD1	many	TRBV12-3/TRBV12-4	TRBJ2-1	TGTGCCAGCAGCCCGGACAGGGTCAATGAGCAGTTCTTC	CASSPDRVNEQFF
17	TRBD2	-	TRBV27	TRBJ2-2	TGTGCCAGCAGTTTATCGAAAGGCGGGAGGGCCTTCGGGGAGCTGTTTTTT	CASSLSKGGRAFGELFF
12	-	many	TRBV24-1	TRBJ1-5	TGTGCCACCAGTGATTTTGACACGGCCCAGCATTTT	CATSDFDTAQHF
15	-	many	TRBV15	TRBJ1-6	TGTGCCACCAGCAGAAAACACGGGGAGAATTCACCCCTCCACTTT	CATSRKHGENSPLHF
16	TRBD1	few	TRBV7-9	TRBJ2-7	TGTGCCAGCAGCGTCACCGGGACAGGGCTGGCCTACGAGCAGTACTTC	CASSVTGTGLAYEQYF
12	TRBD1	many	TRBV6-4	TRBJ2-1	TGTGTGACAAGGGGGCGTTACAATGAGCAGTTCTTC	CVTRGRYNEQFF
14	-	many	TRBV4-1	TRBJ1-5	TGCGCCAGCAGCTATATGACAGTCAATCAGCCCCAGCATTTT	CASSYMTVNQPQHF
16	TRBD1	many	TRBV28	TRBJ1-2	TGTGCCAGCAGTTTATCCGACCAGGGGGCTAACTATGGCTACACCTTC	CASSLSDQGANYGYTF
15	TRBD2	many	TRBV5-1	TRBJ2-2	TGCGCCAGCAGCTTGTTGACGGGAGGCACCGGGGAGCTGTTTTTT	CASSLLTGGTGELFF
13	-	many	TRBV4-3	TRBJ2-1	TGCGCCAGCAGCCGAGAGTCAGGCGATGAGCAGTTCTTC	CASSRESGDEQFF
12	-	many	TRBV6-2/TRBV6-3	TRBJ2-7	TGTGCCAGCAGCCATAACCACTACGAGCAGTACTTC	CASSHNHYEQYF
17	-	-	TRBV12-3/TRBV12-4	TRBJ2-6	TGTGCCAGCACCGCCGGGACTCTAATCTCTGGGGCCAACGTCCTGACTTTC	CASTAGTLISGANVLTF
14	TRBD2	many	TRBV20-1	TRBJ2-7	TGCAGTGCTAGAGATCCGGGAGGATATTACGAGCAGTACTTC	CSARDPGGYYEQYF